This TCR beta chain was recorded in a study of blood T cell repertoires in COVID-19. Study context: Spain, Italy and the United States supplied samples that represented acute and convalescent COVID-19. PBMCs, B-cell-depleted T cells, or T cells were the source of the cDNA or gDNA that made up the material.

Original handling: How many nucleated cells were present was estimated from reference gene primer amplification. TCRdb keeps only in-frame clones here, not all; method: immunoSEQ multiplex PCR. V and J calls plus clone size are reproduced from that table; the DNA served to infer D and trimming. Seen here are under 300,000 clones, 75% to 90% observed once, and the top ten hold roughly 2.1%. The receptor was isolated from a middle-aged man with acute or convalescent COVID-19. The sequencing sample was made of peripheral blood.

The DNA for the CDR3 is TGTGCCACCAGGGGGGGACTGATCTCTGGGGCCAACGTCCTGACTTTC. As protein: CATRGGLISGANVLTF. The J gene is TRBJ2-6, the V gene TRBV24-1, with D tentatively TRBD2 (6 bases). The germline V gene encodes CDR1 KGHDR and CDR2 SFDVKD. CDR3 length equals 16 residues. V shed 7 bases and J shed 0 bases, with 12 bases lying between them.